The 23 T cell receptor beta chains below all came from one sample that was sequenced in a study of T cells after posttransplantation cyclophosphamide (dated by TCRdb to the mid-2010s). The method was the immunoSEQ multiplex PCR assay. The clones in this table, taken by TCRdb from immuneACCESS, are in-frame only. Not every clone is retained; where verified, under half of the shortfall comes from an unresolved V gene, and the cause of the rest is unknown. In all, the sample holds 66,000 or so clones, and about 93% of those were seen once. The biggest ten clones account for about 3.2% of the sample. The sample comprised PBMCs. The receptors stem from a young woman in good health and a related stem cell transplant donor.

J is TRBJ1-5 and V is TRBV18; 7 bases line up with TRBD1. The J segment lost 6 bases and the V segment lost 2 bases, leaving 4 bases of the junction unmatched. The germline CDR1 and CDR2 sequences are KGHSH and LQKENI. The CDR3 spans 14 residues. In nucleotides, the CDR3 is TGTGCCAGCTCACCAGCACAGGGGAGTCAGCCCCAGCATTTT. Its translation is CASSPAQGSQPQHF.

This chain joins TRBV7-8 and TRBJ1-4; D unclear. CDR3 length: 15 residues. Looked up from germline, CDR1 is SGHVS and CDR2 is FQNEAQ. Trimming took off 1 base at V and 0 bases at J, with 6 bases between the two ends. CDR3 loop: CASSLGAATNEKLFF. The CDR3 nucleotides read TGTGCCAGCAGCTTAGGGGCGGCAACTAATGAAAAACTGTTTTTT.

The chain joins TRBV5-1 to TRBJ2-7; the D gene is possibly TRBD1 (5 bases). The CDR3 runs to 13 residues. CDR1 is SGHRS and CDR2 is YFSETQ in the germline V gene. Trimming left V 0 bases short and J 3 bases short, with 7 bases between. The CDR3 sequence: CASSLGQLYEQYF. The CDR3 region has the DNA TGCGCCAGCAGCTTGGGACAGCTCTACGAGCAGTACTTC.

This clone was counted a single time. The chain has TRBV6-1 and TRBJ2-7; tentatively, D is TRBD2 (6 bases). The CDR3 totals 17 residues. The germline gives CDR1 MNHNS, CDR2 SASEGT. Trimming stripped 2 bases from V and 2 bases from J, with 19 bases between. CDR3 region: CASSELGAGQSPYEQYF. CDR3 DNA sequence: TGTGCCAGCAGTGAACTGGGCGCGGGGCAGTCGCCCTACGAGCAGTACTTC.

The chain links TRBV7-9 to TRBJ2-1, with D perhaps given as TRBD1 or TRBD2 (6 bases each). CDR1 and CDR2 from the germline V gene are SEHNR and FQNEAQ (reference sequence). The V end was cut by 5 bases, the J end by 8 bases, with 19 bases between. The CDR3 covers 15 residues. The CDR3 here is CASSGVGGPIHEQFF. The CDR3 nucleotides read TGTGCCAGCAGCGGAGTAGGGGGGCCCATCCATGAGCAGTTCTTC.

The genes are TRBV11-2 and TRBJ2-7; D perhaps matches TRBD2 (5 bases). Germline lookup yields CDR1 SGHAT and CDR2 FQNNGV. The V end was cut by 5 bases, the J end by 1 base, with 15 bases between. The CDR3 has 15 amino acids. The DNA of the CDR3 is TGTGCCAGCAGCCTCCCGGCGAGGGTGTCCTACGAGCAGTACTTC. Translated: CASSLPARVSYEQYF.

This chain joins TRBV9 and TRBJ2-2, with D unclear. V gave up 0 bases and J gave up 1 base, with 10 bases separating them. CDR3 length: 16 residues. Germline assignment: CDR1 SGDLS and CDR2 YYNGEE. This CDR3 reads CASSVAPYLNTGELFF. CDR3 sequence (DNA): TGTGCCAGCAGCGTAGCACCGTACTTGAACACCGGGGAGCTGTTTTTT.

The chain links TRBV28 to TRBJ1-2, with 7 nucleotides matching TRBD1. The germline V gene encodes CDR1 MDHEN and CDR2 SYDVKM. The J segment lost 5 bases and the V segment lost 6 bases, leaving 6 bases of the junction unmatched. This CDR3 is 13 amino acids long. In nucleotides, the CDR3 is TGTGCCAGCAGCCCCGACAGGGCGTATGGCTACACCTTC. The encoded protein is CASSPDRAYGYTF.

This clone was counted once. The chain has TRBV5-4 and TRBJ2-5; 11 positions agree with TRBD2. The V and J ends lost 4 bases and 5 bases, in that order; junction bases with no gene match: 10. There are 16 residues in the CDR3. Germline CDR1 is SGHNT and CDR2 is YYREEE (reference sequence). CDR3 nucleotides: TGTGCCAGCAGCGTCTCCGGGACTAGCGGTCGGGAGACCCAGTACTTC. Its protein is CASSVSGTSGRETQYF.

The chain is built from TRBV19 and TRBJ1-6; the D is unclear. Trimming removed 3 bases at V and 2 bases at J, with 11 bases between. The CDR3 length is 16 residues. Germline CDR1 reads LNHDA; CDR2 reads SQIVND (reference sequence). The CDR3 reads CASSMGWNTYNSPLHF. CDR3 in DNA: TGTGCCAGTAGTATGGGATGGAATACCTATAATTCACCCCTCCACTTT.

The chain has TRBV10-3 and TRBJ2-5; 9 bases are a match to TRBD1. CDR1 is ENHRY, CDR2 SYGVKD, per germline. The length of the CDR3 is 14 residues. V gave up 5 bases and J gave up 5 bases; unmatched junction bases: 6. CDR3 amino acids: CAISPTGGGETQYF. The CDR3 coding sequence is TGTGCCATCAGTCCGACAGGGGGGGGTGAGACCCAGTACTTC.

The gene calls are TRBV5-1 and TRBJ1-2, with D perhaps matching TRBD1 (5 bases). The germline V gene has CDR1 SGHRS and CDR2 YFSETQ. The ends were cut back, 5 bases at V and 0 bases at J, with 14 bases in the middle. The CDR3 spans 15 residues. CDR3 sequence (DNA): TGCGCCAGCAGTCGGACCGACAGCTCTAACTATGGCTACACCTTC. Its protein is CASSRTDSSNYGYTF.

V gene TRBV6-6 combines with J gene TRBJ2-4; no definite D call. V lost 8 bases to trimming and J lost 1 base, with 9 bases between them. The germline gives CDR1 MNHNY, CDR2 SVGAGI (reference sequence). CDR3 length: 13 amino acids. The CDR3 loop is CASFAGAKNIQYF. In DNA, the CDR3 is TGTGCCAGCTTCGCCGGTGCCAAAAACATTCAGTACTTC.

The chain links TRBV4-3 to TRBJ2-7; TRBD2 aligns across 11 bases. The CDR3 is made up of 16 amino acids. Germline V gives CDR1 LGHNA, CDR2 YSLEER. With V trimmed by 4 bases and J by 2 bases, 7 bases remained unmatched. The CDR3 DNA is TGCGCCAGCAGCCCTGGGATGACTAGCGGGGCCTACGAGCAGTACTTC. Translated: CASSPGMTSGAYEQYF.

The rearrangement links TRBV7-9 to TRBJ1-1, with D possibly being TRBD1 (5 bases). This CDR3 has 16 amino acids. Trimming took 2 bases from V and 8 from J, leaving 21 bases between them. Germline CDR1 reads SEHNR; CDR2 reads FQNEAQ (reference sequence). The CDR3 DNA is TGTGCCAGCAGCTTATCCCCATTGGATGGGGGACGGGAAGCTTTCTTT. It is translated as CASSLSPLDGGREAFF.

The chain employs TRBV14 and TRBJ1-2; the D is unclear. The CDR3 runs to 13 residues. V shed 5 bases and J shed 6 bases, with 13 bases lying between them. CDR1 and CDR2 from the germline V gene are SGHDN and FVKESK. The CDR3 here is CASSKWGRDGYTF. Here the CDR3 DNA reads TGTGCCAGCAGCAAATGGGGAAGGGATGGCTACACCTTC.

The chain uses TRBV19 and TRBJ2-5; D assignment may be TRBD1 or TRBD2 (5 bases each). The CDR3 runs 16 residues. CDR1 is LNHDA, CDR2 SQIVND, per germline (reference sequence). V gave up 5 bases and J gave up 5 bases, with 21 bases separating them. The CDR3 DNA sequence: TGTGCCAGTAGTCAAGAATACAGGCGGAGGTACGAGACCCAGTACTTC. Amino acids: CASSQEYRRRYETQYF.

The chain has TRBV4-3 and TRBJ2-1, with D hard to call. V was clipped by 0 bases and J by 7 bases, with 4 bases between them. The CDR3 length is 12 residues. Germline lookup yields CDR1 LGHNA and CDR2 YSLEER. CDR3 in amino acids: CASSQEGNEQFF. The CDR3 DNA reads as TGCGCCAGCAGCCAAGAGGGGAATGAGCAGTTCTTC.

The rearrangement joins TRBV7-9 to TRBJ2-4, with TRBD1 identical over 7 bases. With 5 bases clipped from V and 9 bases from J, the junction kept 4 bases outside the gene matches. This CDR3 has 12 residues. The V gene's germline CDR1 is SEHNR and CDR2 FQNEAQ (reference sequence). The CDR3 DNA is TGTGCCAGCAGCGGGGACAGCGGCATTCAGTACTTC. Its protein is CASSGDSGIQYF. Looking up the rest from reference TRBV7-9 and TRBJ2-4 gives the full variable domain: DTGVSQNPRHKITKRGQNVTFRCDPISEHNRLYWYRQTLGQGPEFLTYFQNEAQLEKSRLLSDRFSAERPKGSFSTLEIQRTEQGDSAMYLCASSGDSGIQYFGAGTRLSVL.

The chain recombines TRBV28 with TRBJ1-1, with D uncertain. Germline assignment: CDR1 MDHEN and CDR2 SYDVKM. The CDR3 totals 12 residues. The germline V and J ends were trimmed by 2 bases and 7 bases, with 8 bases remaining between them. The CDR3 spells CASSLNWNEAFF. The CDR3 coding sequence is TGTGCCAGCAGTTTAAATTGGAATGAAGCTTTCTTT. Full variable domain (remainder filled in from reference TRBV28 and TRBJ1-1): DVKVTQSSRYLVKRTGEKVFLECVQDMDHENMFWYRQDPGLGLRLIYFSYDVKMKEKGDIPEGYSVSREKKERFSLILESASTNQTSMYLCASSLNWNEAFFGQGTRLTVV.

CDR3 DNA sequence: TGCGCCAGCAGCTTGGACAGCACAGATACGCAGTATTTT. This translates into CASSLDSTDTQYF. The chain couples TRBV5-1 to TRBJ2-3; no reliable D call. CDR1 and CDR2 (germline): SGHRS, YFSETQ. V dropped 0 bases and J dropped 0 bases, with 2 bases sitting between them. This CDR3 has 13 residues. The full variable domain, with the rest looked up from reference TRBV5-1 and TRBJ2-3, is KAGVTQTPRYLIKTRGQQVTLSCSPISGHRSVSWYQQTPGQGLQFLFEYFSETQRNKGNFPGRFSGRQFSNSRSEMNVSTLELGDSALYLCASSLDSTDTQYFGPGTRLTVL.

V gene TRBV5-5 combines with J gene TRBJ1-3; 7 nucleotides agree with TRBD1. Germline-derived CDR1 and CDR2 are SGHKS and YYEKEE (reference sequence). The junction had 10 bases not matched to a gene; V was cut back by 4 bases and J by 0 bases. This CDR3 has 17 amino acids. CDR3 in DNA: TGTGCCAGCAGCCCGACAGGGTTCTTAAACTCTGGAAACACCATATATTTT. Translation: CASSPTGFLNSGNTIYF.

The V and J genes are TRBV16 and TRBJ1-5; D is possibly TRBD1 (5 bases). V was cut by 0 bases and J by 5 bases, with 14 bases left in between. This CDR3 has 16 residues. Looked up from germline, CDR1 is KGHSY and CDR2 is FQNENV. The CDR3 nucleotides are TGTGCCAGCAGCCAATCGGGCAGGGCGGTTGATCAGCCCCAGCATTTT. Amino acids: CASSQSGRAVDQPQHF. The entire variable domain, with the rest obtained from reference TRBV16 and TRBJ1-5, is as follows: GEEVAQTPKHLVRGEGQKAKLYCAPIKGHSYVFWYQQVLKNEFKFLISFQNENVFDETGMPKERFSAKCLPNSPCSLEIQATKLEDSAVYFCASSQSGRAVDQPQHFGDGTRLSIL.